This entry features one T cell receptor (beta chain) sequence. Its antigen is unidentified. An input of roughly 0.45 to 1 ug of RNA was subjected to reverse transcription using random hexamers. Coverage of TCR beta CDR3 amplification by immunoSEQ multiplex PCR extended to 54 Vbeta and 13 Jbeta. TCRdb used MiXCR to reprocess the immunoSEQ multiplex PCR reads, holding one entry per CDR3 protein. The sample has about 160,000 distinct CDR3 sequences, 85% to 95% seen once. This sample is drawn from a study of CD8 T cells in Susac syndrome. Findings and limits, study-wide: The study acknowledged a relatively small number of individuals in its TCR sequencing and HLA analysis.

Germline values: CDR1 KGHDR, CDR2 SFDVKD. V lost 6 bases to trimming and J lost 5 bases; unmatched junction nucleotides: 12. The CDR3 spans 16 residues. TEMRA cells were enriched by FACS, and CD4+ and CD8+ T cells were negatively isolated. The origin of this receptor is a human donor in good health. The chain uses TRBV24-1 and TRBJ1-2; 9 bases fit TRBD1. The specimen was CD4+ T cells from PBMCs. This CDR3 reads CATSFGTGFLTYGYTF. CDR3 bases: TGTGCCACCAGTTTCGGGACAGGGTTCCTGACGTATGGCTACACCTTC.